This TCR beta chain appears in the sequencing data of a study of immune evolution from preneoplasia to lung adenocarcinoma. On the study more broadly: HLA loss of heterozygosity: less than 9% AIS, roughly 15% MIA, more than 25% ADC, none AAH.

Produced via immunoSEQ multiplex PCR; TCRdb's table is partial and in-frame only. This sample carries 3,500 to 4,500 clones, about nine tenths of them seen once, and the ten largest clones take over 5%. Trimming shortened V by 4 bases and J by 3 bases, and 16 bases separated the two germline ends. The CDR3 runs 15 residues. The germline V gene encodes CDR1 MGHRA and CDR2 YSYEKL. The TCR comes from a donor older than 65 with lung adenocarcinoma. Sequencing was performed on FFPE minimally invasive lung adenocarcinoma tissue. The chain joins TRBV4-1 to TRBJ2-7; no clear D. The CDR3 sequence: CASSLQSELLYEQYF. The CDR3 DNA reads TGCGCCAGCAGCCTCCAGAGTGAACTTCTCTACGAGCAGTACTTC.